This entry describes one T cell receptor beta chain. The clone's antigen remains unknown. Base qualities are not provided; no much larger clone lies one nucleotide away. These data belong to a study of post-analysis software for immune sequencing data (dated by TCRdb to about 2015). About the investigation overall: Recorded disease courses included relapsing-remitting, secondary progressive and progressive-relapsing multiple sclerosis, with some patients lacking subtype annotation. The multiple sclerosis patient repertoires were compared with under 13 previously published healthy control repertoires from donors aged 6 to 25 years. A subset of samples was prepared in parallel using single-end sample barcoding, then pooled and co-amplified after Illumina adapter ligation.

Libraries came from PCR. This sample was sequenced with an Illumina HiSeq 2500. To reduce PCR and sequencing biases, unique molecular identifiers were incorporated into the TCR beta cDNA libraries. Every 1 to 10 million input T cells yielded approximately 500,000 cDNA molecules, meaning each molecule approximated one T cell. Patient libraries were prepared and sequenced with the same protocol used for the earlier healthy control dataset. Samples belonging to the same batch were prepared together, multiplexed and sequenced on a shared HiSeq lane. In the original analysis: MIGEC was used to process the raw barcoded reads, and molecular identifier groups with only a single read were discarded before consensus assembly and CDR3 extraction. Clonotype tables were post-analysed with VDJtools, normalizing diversity by down-sampling all datasets to the smallest sample size. To correct batch-related cross-sample contamination, repertoire overlap clustering matched CDR3 amino acid sequences but not nucleotide sequences. The raw public reads went through TCRdb reprocessing: fastp at Q25, MiXCR clone calling, in-frame beta chains kept. Rows with a matching CDR3 protein are joined into one entry that keeps the most common DNA and genes. The V and J calls come from TCRdb's annotation, not from the publication. The sample table shows hundreds of thousands of distinct CDR3 sequences, and around 64% are seen once. Approximately 10% of the sample is in the top ten clones.

The study at large found these results: Normalized Chao1 diversity was significantly lower in multiple sclerosis patients than controls, suggesting substantial peripheral T-cell clonal expansion. Direct clustering with F measure revealed strong co-clustering of samples prepared in the same batch, which led to a batch-effect correction. The multiple sclerosis patient group was slightly younger than the control group.

TCR beta repertoires were profiled from peripheral blood of 10 to 15 young patients with multiple sclerosis to demonstrate the VDJtools post-analysis software. The patients with multiple sclerosis were children and adolescents between roughly 6 and 15 years of age. The sample consisted of blood. The source is a girl aged 2 to 9 with multiple sclerosis.

DNA sequence: TGCGCCAGCAGCCCCCCCGGCCGCGGGAGTCGGTACGAGCAGTACTTC. Its protein reads: CASSPPGRGSRYEQYF. The V and J genes are TRBV5-1 and TRBJ2-7; 7 of the junction bases match TRBD2. CDR1 and CDR2 (SGHRS, YFSETQ) derive from the germline V gene. V and J are trimmed by 4 bases and 4 bases, and the gene matches miss 14 bases of the junction. Its CDR3 holds 16 amino acids, cysteine through phenylalanine. The DNA shown is the 48-base CDR3, in frame from base 1.